This TCR beta chain was captured by sequencing in a study of blood T cell repertoires in COVID-19. Looking at the study overall: Researchers got acute and convalescent COVID-19 samples from the United States, Italy and Spain. Sources were T cells, B-cell-depleted T cells, or PBMCs; the material itself was cDNA or gDNA.

TCRdb keeps only in-frame clones here, not all; method: immunoSEQ multiplex PCR. The sample lists more than 200,000 clones, about 85% occurring once. Clinical history reported by participants formed the basis on which cohorts were assigned. The study counted Cohort 3 donors as recovered given two negative PCRs, clearance, or symptom resolution. Germline-derived CDR1 and CDR2 are MNHEY and SVGAGI. Trimming took 6 bases from V and 7 from J; bases not matched to a gene: 14. This CDR3 is built from 15 residues. The rearrangement links TRBV6-5 to TRBJ2-7, with 8 bases fitting TRBD1. This TCR was sampled from a man aged 25-45 years who had recovered from COVID-19. Sequencing used PBMCs or T cells enriched from blood (not recorded which). DNA of the CDR3: TGTGCCAGCAGAGACGCGTTCAGGGGGCCGGGGGAGCAGTACTTC. This translates into CASRDAFRGPGEQYF.